Below, one T cell receptor beta chain is given with its context. The data originate from a study of blood T cell repertoires in COVID-19. Study-level information: COVID-19 samples from acute and convalescent phases originated in the United States, Italy and Spain. PBMCs, B-cell-depleted T cells, or T cells provided the cDNA or gDNA that made up the material.

V lost 0 bases to trimming and J lost 8 bases, with 11 bases between them. Germline V lookup: CDR1 MRHNA, CDR2 SNTAGT. The CDR3 contains 14 residues. As handled by the study authors: Cell counts per sample came from amplifying reference gene primers. Measured with immunoSEQ multiplex PCR; TCRdb has only the in-frame clones, and not every one. V and J calls and clone size are given by that table; D and trimming were obtained from the DNA. The sample contains a few hundred thousand clones, around 88% of which appear only once. The receptor's source is a man older than 75 with acute or convalescent COVID-19. Sequencing was performed on peripheral blood. The V gene is TRBV6-4, the J gene TRBJ2-1, with TRBD2 as a possible D gene (6 bases). CDR3 protein: CASSDSAWGDEQFF. As DNA, the CDR3 is TGTGCCAGCAGTGACTCCGCATGGGGGGATGAGCAGTTCTTC.